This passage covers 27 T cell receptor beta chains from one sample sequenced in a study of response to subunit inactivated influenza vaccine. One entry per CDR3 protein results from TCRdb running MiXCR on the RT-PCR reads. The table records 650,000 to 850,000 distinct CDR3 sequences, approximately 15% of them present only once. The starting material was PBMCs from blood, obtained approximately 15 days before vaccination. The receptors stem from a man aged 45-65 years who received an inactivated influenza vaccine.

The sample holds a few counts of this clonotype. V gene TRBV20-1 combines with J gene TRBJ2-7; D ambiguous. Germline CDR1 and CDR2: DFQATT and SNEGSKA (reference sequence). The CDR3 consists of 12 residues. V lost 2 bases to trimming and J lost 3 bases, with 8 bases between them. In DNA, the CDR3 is TGCAGTGCTAGAACCCTTAACTACGAGCAGTACTTC. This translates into CSARTLNYEQYF.

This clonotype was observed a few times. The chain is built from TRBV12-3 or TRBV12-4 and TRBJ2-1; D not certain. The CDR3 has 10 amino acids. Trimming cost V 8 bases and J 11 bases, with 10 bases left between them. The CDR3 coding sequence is TGTGCCAGCGGGGTACGGAAGCAGTTCTTC. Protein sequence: CASGVRKQFF.

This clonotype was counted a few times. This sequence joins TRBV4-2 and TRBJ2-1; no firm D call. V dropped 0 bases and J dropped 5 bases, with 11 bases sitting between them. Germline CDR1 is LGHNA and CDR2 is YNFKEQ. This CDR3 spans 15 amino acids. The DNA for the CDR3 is TGTGCCAGCAGCCAAGAATGGCGAAACAACAATGAGCAGTTCTTC. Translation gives CASSQEWRNNNEQFF.

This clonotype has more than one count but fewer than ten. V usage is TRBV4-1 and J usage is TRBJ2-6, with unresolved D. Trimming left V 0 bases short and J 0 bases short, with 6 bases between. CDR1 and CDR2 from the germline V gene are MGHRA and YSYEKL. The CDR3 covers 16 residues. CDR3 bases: TGCGCCAGCAGCCAAGACGGGTACTCTGGGGCCAACGTCCTGACTTTC. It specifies CASSQDGYSGANVLTF.

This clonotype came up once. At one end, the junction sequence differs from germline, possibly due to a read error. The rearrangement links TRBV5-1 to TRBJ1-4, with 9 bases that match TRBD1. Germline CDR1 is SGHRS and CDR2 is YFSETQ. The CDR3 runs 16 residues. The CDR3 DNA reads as TGCGCCAGCAGCCCGACCGCCGGGACAGGGCGGGAAAAACTGTCTTTT. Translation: CASSPTAGTGREKLSF. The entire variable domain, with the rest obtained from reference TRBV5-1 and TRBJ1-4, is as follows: KAGVTQTPRYLIKTRGQQVTLSCSPISGHRSVSWYQQTPGQGLQFLFEYFSETQRNKGNFPGRFSGRQFSNSRSEMNVSTLELGDSALYLCASSPTAGTGREKLSFGSGTQLSVL.

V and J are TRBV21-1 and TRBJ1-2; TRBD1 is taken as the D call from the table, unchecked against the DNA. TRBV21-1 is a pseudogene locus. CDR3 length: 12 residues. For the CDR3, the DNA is TGTGCCAGCAGCAAAGATGGGGGCGGCTACACCTTC. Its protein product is CASSKDGGGYTF.

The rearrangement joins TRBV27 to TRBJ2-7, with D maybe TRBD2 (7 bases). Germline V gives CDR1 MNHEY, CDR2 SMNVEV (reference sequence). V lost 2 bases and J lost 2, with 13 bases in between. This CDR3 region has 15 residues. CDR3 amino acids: CASSLGGDTTYEQYF. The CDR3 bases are TGTGCCAGCAGTTTAGGGGGGGACACAACCTACGAGCAGTACTTC.

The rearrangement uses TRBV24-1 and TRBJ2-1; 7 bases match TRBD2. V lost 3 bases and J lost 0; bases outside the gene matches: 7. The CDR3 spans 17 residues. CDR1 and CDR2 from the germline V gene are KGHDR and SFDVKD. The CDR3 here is CATSDPLADGSYNEQFF. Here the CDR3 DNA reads TGTGCCACCAGTGATCCCCTAGCGGATGGCTCCTACAATGAGCAGTTCTTC.

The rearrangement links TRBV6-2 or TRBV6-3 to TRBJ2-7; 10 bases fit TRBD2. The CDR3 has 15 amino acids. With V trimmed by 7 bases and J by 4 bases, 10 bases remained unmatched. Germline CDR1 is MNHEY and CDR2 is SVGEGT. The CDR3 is CASTITLAGKYEQYF. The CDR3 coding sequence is TGTGCCAGCACCATTACACTAGCGGGAAAGTACGAGCAGTACTTC.

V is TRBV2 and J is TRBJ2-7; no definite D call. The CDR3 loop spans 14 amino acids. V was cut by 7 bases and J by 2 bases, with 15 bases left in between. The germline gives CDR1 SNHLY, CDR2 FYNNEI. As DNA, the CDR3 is TGTGCCAGCACCCCCTCCTCCCAAACCTACGAGCAGTACTTC. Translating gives CASTPSSQTYEQYF.

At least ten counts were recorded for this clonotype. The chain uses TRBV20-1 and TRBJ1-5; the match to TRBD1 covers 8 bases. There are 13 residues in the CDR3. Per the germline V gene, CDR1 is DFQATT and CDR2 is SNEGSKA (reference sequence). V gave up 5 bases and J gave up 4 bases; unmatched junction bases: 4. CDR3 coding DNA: TGCAGTGCTCACAGGGGGAGTAATCAGCCCCAGCATTTT. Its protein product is CSAHRGSNQPQHF.

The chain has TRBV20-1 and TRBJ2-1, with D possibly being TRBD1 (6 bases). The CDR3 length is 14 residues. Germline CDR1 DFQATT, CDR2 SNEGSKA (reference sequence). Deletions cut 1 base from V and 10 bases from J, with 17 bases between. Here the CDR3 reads CSARAAGTPSEQFF. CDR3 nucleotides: TGCAGTGCTAGAGCGGCCGGGACACCTTCGGAGCAGTTCTTC.

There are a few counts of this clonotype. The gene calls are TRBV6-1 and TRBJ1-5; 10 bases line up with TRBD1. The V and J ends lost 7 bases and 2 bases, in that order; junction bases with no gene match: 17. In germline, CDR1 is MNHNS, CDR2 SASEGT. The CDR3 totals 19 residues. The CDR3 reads CASTAVRDRGGRGNQPQHF. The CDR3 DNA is TGTGCCAGCACGGCCGTACGGGACAGGGGAGGAAGGGGCAATCAGCCCCAGCATTTT.

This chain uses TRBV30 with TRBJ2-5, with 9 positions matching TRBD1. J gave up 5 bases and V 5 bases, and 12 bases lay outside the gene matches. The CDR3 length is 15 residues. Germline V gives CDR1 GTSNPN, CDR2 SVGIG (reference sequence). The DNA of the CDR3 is TGTGCCTGGGGGTCCGGGACAGGGTCGGCGGAGACCCAGTACTTC. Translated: CAWGSGTGSAETQYF.

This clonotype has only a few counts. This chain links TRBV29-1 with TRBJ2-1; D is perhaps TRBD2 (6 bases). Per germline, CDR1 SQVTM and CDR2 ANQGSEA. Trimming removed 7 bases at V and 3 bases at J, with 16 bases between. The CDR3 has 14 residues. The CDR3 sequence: CSGRDSRGYNEQFF. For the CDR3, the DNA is TGCAGCGGGAGGGACTCGCGCGGCTACAATGAGCAGTTCTTC.

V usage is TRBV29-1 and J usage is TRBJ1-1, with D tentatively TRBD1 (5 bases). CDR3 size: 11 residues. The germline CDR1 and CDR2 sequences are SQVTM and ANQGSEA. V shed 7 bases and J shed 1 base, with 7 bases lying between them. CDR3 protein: CSATGNTEAFF. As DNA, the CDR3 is TGCAGCGCAACAGGGAACACTGAAGCTTTCTTT.

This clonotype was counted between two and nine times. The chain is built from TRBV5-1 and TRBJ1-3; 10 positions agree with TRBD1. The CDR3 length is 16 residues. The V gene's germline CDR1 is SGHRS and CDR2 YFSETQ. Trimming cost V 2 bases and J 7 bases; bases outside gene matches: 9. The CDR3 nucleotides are TGCGCCAGCAGCTTATATCCGGGACAGGGGATTAACACCATATATTTT. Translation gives CASSLYPGQGINTIYF.

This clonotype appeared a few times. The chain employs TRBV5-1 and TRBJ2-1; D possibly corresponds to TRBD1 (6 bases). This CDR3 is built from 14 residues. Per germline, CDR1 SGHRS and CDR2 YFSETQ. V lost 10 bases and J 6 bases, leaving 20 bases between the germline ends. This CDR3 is CASRLGAARNEQFF. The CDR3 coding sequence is TGCGCCTCGAGGCTGGGGGCCGCCCGCAATGAGCAGTTCTTC.

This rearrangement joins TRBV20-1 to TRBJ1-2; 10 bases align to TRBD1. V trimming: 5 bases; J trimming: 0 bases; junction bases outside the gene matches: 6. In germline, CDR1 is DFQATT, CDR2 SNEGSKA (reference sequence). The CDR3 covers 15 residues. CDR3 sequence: CSAYDRGHPNYGYTF. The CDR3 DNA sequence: TGCAGTGCTTACGACAGGGGGCATCCTAACTATGGCTACACCTTC.

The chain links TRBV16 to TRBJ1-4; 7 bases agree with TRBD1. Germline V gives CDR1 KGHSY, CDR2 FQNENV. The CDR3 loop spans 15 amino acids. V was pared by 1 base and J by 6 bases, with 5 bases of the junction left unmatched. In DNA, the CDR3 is TGTGCCAGCAGCCAATTCGACAGGGCGGATGAAAAACTGTTTTTT. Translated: CASSQFDRADEKLFF.

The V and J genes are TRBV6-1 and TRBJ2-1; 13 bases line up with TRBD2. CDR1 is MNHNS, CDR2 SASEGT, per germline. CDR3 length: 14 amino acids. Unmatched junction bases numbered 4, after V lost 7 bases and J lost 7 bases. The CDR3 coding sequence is TGTGCCAGCAAGCCGGGACTAGCGGGAAATGAGCAGTTCTTC. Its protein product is CASKPGLAGNEQFF.

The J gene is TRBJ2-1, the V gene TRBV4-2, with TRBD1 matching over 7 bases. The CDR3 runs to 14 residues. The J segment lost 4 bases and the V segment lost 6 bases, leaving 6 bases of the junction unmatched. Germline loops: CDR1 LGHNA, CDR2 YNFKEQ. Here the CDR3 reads CASRTDRAYNEQFF. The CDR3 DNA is TGTGCCAGCAGGACCGACAGGGCGTACAATGAGCAGTTCTTC.

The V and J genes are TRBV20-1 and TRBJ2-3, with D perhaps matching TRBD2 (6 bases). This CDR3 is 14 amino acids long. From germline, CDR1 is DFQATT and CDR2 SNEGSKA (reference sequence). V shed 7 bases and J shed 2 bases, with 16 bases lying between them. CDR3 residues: CSVPRRGTTDTQYF. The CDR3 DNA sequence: TGCAGTGTCCCCCGGCGGGGAACCACAGATACGCAGTATTTT.

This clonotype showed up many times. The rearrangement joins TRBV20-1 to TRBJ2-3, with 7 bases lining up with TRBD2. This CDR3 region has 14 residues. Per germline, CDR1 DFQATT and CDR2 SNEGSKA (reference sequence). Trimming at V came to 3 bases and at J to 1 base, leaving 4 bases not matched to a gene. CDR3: CSASSAGGTDTQYF. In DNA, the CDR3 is TGCAGTGCTAGTTCTGCGGGGGGCACAGATACGCAGTATTTT.

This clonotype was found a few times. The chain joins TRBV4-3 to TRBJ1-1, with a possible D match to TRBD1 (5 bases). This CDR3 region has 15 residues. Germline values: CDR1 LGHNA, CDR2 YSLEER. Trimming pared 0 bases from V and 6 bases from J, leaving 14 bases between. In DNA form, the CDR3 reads TGCGCCAGCAGCCAAGATAATTTACGGGGGTCTGAAGCTTTCTTT. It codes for CASSQDNLRGSEAFF.

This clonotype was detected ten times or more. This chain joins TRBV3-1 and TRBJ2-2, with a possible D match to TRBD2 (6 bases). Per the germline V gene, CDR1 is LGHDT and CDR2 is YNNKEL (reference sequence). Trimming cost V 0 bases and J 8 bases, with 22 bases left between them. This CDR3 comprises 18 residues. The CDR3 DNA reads TGTGCCAGCAGCCAAGATTTTGCGGGACCGGGGAGCCGTGGGGAGCTGTTTTTT. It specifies CASSQDFAGPGSRGELFF.

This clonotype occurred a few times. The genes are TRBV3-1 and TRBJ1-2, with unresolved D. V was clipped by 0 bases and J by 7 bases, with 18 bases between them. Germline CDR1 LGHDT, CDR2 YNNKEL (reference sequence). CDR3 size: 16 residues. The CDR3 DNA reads TGTGCCAGCAGCCAAGATGATAACAGAAAGAGCTTTGGCTACACCTTC. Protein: CASSQDDNRKSFGYTF.